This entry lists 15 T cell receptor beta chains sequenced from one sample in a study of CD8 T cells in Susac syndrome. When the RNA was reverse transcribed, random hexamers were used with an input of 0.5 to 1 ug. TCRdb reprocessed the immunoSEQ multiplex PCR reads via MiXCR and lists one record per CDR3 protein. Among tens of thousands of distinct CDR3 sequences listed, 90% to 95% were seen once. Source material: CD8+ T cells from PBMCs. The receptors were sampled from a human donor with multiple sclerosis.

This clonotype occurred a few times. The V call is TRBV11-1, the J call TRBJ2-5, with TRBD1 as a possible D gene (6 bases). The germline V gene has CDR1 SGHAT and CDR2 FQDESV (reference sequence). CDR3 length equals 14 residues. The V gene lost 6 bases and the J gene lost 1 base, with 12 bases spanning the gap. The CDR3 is CASSPQDSQETQYF. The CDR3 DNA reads TGTGCCAGCAGTCCGCAGGACAGCCAAGAGACCCAGTACTTC. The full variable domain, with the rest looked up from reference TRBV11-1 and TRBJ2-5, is EAEVAQSPRYKITEKSQAVAFWCDPISGHATLYWYRQILGQGPELLVQFQDESVVDDSQLPKDRFSAERLKGVDSTLKIQPAELGDSAMYLCASSPQDSQETQYFGPGTRLLVL.

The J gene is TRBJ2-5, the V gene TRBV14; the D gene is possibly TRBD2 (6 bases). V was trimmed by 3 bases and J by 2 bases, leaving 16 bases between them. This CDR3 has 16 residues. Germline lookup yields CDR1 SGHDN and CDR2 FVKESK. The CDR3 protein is CASSQGLVAEQETQYF. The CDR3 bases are TGTGCCAGCAGCCAGGGGTTGGTAGCGGAACAAGAGACCCAGTACTTC. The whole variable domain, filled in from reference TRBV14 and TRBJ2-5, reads EAGVTQFPSHSVIEKGQTVTLRCDPISGHDNLYWYRRVMGKEIKFLLHFVKESKQDESGMPNNRFLAERTGGTYSTLKVQPAELEDSGVYFCASSQGLVAEQETQYFGPGTRLLVL.

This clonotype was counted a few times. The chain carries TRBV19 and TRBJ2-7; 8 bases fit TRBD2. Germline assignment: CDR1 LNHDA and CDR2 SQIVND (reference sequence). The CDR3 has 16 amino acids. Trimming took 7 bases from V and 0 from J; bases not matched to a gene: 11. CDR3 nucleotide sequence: TGTGCCAGTACCCCCACGGGCGGGAGGACCTCCTACGAGCAGTACTTC. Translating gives CASTPTGGRTSYEQYF.

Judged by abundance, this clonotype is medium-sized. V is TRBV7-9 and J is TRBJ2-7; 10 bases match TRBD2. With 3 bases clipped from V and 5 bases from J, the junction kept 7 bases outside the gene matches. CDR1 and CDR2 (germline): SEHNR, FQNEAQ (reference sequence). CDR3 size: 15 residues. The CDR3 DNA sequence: TGTGCCAGCAGCTTTGTAGCGGGAGGAGCCCACGAGCAGTACTTC. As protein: CASSFVAGGAHEQYF.

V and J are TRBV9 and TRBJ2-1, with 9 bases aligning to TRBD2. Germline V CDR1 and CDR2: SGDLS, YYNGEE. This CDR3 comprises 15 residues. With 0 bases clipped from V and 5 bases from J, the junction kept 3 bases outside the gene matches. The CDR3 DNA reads TGTGCCAGCAGCGTAGGGGGACTAGCACACAATGAGCAGTTCTTC. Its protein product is CASSVGGLAHNEQFF.

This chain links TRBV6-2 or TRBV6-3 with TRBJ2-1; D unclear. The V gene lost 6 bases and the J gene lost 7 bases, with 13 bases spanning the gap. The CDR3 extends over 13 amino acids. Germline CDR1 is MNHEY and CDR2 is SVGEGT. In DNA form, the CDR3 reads TGTGCCAGCAGGGATGCCGAGTGGAATGAGCAGTTCTTC. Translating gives CASRDAEWNEQFF.

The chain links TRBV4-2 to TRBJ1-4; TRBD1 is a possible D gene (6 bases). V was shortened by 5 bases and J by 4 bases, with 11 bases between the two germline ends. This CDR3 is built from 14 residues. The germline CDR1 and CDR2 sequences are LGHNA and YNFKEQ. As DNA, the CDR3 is TGTGCCAGCAGCAAAGGGGGGGATAATGAAAAACTGTTTTTT. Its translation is CASSKGGDNEKLFF.

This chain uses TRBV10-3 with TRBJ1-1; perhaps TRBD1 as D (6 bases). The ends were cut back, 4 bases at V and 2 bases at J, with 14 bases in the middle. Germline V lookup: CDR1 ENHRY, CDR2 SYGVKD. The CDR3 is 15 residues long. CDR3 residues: CAISAIQGVNTEAFF. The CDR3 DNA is TGTGCCATCAGTGCCATACAGGGTGTCAACACTGAAGCTTTCTTT.

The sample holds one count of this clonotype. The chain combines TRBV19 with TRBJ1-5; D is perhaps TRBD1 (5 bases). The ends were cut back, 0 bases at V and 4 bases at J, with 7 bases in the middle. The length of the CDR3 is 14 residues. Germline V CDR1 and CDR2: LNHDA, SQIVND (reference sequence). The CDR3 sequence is CASSIDGGNQPQHF. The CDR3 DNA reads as TGTGCCAGTAGTATAGACGGGGGAAATCAGCCCCAGCATTTT.

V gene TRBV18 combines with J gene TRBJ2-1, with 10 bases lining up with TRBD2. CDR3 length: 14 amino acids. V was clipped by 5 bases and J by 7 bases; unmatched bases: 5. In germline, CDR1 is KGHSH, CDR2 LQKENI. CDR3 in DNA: TGTGCCAGCTCAGGCCTAGCGGGAGAGAATGAGCAGTTCTTC. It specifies CASSGLAGENEQFF.

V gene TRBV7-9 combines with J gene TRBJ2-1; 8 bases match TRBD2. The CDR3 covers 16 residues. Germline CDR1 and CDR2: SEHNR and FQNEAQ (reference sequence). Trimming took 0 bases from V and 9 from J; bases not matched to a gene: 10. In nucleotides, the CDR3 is TGTGCCAGCAGCTTAGCGCGGATAGCCGGGGGGGGTGAGCAGTTCTTC. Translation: CASSLARIAGGGEQFF.

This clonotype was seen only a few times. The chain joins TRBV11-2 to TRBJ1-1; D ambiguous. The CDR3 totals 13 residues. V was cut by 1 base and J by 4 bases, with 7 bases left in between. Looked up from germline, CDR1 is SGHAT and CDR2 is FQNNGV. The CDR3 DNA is TGTGCCAGCAGCTTAGGGGATAGCACTGAAGCTTTCTTT. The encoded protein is CASSLGDSTEAFF. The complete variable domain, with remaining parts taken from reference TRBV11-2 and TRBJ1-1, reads EAGVAQSPRYKIIEKRQSVAFWCNPISGHATLYWYQQILGQGPKLLIQFQNNGVVDDSQLPKDRFSAERLKGVDSTLKIQPAKLEDSAVYLCASSLGDSTEAFFGQGTRLTVV.

CDR3 DNA sequence: TGTGCCAGCAGAGCTTTCCACGGTAGCGGCCCCAAGGATACGCAGTATTTT. Translation: CASRAFHGSGPKDTQYF. The V call is TRBV2, the J call TRBJ2-3; possibly TRBD2 for D (6 bases). Germline V CDR1 and CDR2: SNHLY, FYNNEI. There are 17 residues in the CDR3. Deletions cut 6 bases from V and 6 bases from J, with 25 bases between.

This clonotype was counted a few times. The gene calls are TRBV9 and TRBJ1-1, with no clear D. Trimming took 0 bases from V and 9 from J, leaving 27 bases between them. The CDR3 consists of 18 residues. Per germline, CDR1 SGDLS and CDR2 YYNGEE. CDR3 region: CASSVADYPLPDPLKAFF. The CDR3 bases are TGTGCCAGCAGCGTAGCTGATTACCCCCTTCCAGACCCACTGAAAGCTTTCTTT.

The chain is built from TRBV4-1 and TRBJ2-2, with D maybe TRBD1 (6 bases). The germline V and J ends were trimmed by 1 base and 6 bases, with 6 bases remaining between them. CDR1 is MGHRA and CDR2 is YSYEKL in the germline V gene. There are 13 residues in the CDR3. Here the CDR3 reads CASSQAGAGELFF. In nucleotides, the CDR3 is TGCGCCAGCAGCCAAGCAGGGGCCGGGGAGCTGTTTTTT.